Listed here are 32 T cell receptor beta chains from one sample, sequenced in a study of blood T cells in healthy people across ages. A sample-barcoded 5' primer and a J-beta primer mix were used in a second PCR of roughly 6 to 11 cycles. TCRdb re-called the 5' RACE reads through MiXCR, storing one row per CDR3 protein. Counted here are roughly 700,000 distinct CDR3 sequences, approximately 25% occurring once; the ten biggest clones make up more than 7.5%. This sample also belongs to another study, concerning T cells of mothers and their children.

The specimen was blood. Receptor source: a boy between 10 and 17 years old in good health.

The V gene is TRBV5-1, the J gene TRBJ2-5, with D perhaps being TRBD1 or TRBD2 (5 bases each). CDR3 length: 16 residues. V gave up 4 bases and J gave up 2 bases, with 18 bases separating them. CDR1 and CDR2 from the germline V gene are SGHRS and YFSETQ. The CDR3 DNA follows: TGCGCCAGCAGCCACCCTGGGACCCCCCAGCAAGAGACCCAGTACTTC. This encodes CASSHPGTPQQETQYF.

The rearrangement joins TRBV20-1 to TRBJ2-5; no firm D call. The better agreement between TRBJ2-1 and the DNA end casts doubt on the J call. Germline CDR1 and CDR2: DFQATT and SNEGSKA (reference sequence). The CDR3 runs 13 residues. CDR3 in DNA: TGCAGTGTCAGACGACGGGTTAAGGATGAGCAGTTCTTC. This sequence encodes CSVRRRVKDEQFF.

This clonotype was counted a few times. The V call is TRBV29-1, the J call TRBJ1-4; tentatively, D is TRBD1 (6 bases). CDR3 size: 14 residues. Germline loops: CDR1 SQVTM, CDR2 ANQGSEA. V was clipped by 7 bases and J by 8 bases, with 20 bases between them. The CDR3 here is CSGTLRGLGEKLFF. CDR3 nucleotides: TGCAGCGGAACCCTCAGGGGTTTGGGAGAAAAACTGTTTTTT. The variable domain in full, with the rest retrieved from reference TRBV29-1 and TRBJ1-4, is SAVISQKPSRDICQRGTSLTIQCQVDSQVTMMFWYRQQPGQSLTLIATANQGSEATYESGFVIDKFPISRPNLTFSTLTVSNMSPEDSSIYLCSGTLRGLGEKLFFGSGTQLSVL.

This sequence joins TRBV19 and TRBJ2-1; 7 positions match TRBD2. The CDR3 sequence is 15 residues long. Germline V CDR1 and CDR2: LNHDA, SQIVND (reference sequence). The V segment lost 1 base and the J segment 7 bases; nucleotides outside the gene matches: 7. The CDR3 spells CASSIGREIRNEQFF. The DNA of the CDR3 is TGTGCCAGTAGTATAGGGCGGGAGATACGGAATGAGCAGTTCTTC.

This rearrangement joins TRBV20-1 to TRBJ2-5; 14 bases line up with TRBD2. The J call could be wrong; TRBJ2-1 is a better fit for the DNA end. The CDR3 runs to 17 residues. Germline V gene lookup returns CDR1 DFQATT and CDR2 SNEGSKA (reference sequence). The DNA of the CDR3 is TGCAGTGCTGGGACTAGCGGGAGAATTTTCTCATACAATGAGCAGTTCTTC. It encodes CSAGTSGRIFSYNEQFF.

In this sample, this clonotype turned up a few times. V and J are TRBV7-9 and TRBJ2-5; the match to TRBD2 covers 14 bases. The germline CDR1 and CDR2 sequences are SEHNR and FQNEAQ (reference sequence). Unmatched junction bases numbered 4, after V lost 4 bases and J lost 0 bases. The CDR3 is 17 amino acids. The DNA of the CDR3 is TGTGCCAGCAGCTCGGGACTAGCGGGGGATAACCAAGAGACCCAGTACTTC. It specifies CASSSGLAGDNQETQYF. Based on the CDR3 plus reference TRBV7-9 and TRBJ2-5, the full variable domain is DTGVSQNPRHKITKRGQNVTFRCDPISEHNRLYWYRQTLGQGPEFLTYFQNEAQLEKSRLLSDRFSAERPKGSFSTLEIQRTEQGDSAMYLCASSSGLAGDNQETQYFGPGTRLLVL.

This clonotype was seen more than once but under ten times. This chain connects TRBV4-3 to TRBJ2-7; D is unresolved. The V gene's germline CDR1 is LGHNA and CDR2 YSLEER. With 0 bases removed from V and 6 bases from J, the gap between germline ends came to 9 bases. The CDR3 is 13 residues long. Written as DNA, the CDR3 is TGCGCCAGCAGCCAAGATACCGGGTTCGAGCAGTACTTC. Encoded protein: CASSQDTGFEQYF.

As concerns this clonotype: The junction does not match germline at one end; this may be a read error. The V call is TRBV12-3 or TRBV12-4, the J call TRBJ2-3; 8 nucleotides align to TRBD2. This CDR3 spans 15 amino acids. The CDR3 reads CASRLGGGRTDAQYF. In DNA, the CDR3 is TGTGCCAGCAGACTAGGCGGGGGGAGAACAGATGCGCAGTATTTT.

The J gene is TRBJ1-2, the V gene TRBV12-3 or TRBV12-4, with unresolved D. The V end lost 5 bases, the J end lost 8 bases, and 12 bases lay between the germline ends. The CDR3 covers 12 residues. The CDR3 DNA sequence: TGTGCCAGCAGTCCTAGGGTTTCGGGCTACACCTTC. Translation gives CASSPRVSGYTF.

This clonotype was seen a few times. V and J are TRBV7-9 and TRBJ2-3; 7 bases map to TRBD2. Trimming removed 5 bases from V and 0 bases from J; junction bases left unmatched: 11. CDR1 is SEHNR and CDR2 is FQNEAQ in the germline V gene (reference sequence). CDR3 size: 17 residues. As DNA, the CDR3 is TGTGCCAGCAGCACCCGTCAGGCGCGGGGGAGCACAGATACGCAGTATTTT. It is translated as CASSTRQARGSTDTQYF.

This chain uses TRBV7-2 with TRBJ1-3; D unresolved. CDR3 size: 14 residues. Germline CDR1 and CDR2: SGHTA and FQGNSA. V was shortened by 2 bases and J by 0 bases, with 5 bases between the two germline ends. As DNA, the CDR3 is TGTGCCAGCAGCTTAATGATCTCTGGAAACACCATATATTTT. Its translation is CASSLMISGNTIYF.

The chain couples TRBV6-6 to TRBJ2-1; tentative D call: TRBD1 (5 bases). The CDR3 length is 16 residues. The germline CDR1 and CDR2 sequences are MNHNY and SVGAGI (reference sequence). V was pared by 2 bases and J by 7 bases, with 18 bases between. CDR3 in amino acids: CASSYRVRVEPNEQFF. The CDR3 coding sequence is TGTGCCAGCAGTTACAGGGTCAGGGTTGAACCTAATGAGCAGTTCTTC.

This clonotype was counted a few times. The rearrangement joins TRBV20-1 to TRBJ1-3; perhaps TRBD1 as D (5 bases). Per the germline V gene, CDR1 is DFQATT and CDR2 is SNEGSKA (reference sequence). Trimming shortened V by 2 bases and J by 4 bases, and 9 bases separated the two germline ends. This CDR3 region has 13 residues. The CDR3 protein is CSARPGKGNTIYF. The CDR3 DNA reads as TGCAGTGCTAGACCAGGGAAGGGAAACACCATATATTTT.

This clonotype was counted a few times. CDR3 sequence reads: CASNIDGGAYSGEQFF. CDR3 nucleotide sequence: TGTGCCAGCAACATCGACGGGGGAGCCTACTCGGGGGAGCAGTTCTTC. The V and J genes are TRBV7-2 and TRBJ2-5; tentative D call: TRBD2 (6 bases). The J call may be incorrect, as the DNA end agrees better with TRBJ2-1. The germline V gene encodes CDR1 SGHTA and CDR2 FQGNSA. The CDR3 has 16 residues.

This clonotype was counted only a few times. This chain's CDR3 is CNFRSAINEQFF. The DNA for the CDR3 is TGCAACTTCAGGTCAGCGATTAATGAGCAGTTCTTC. V usage is TRBV20-1 and J usage is TRBJ2-1, with no clear D. The CDR3 runs to 12 residues. Germline V gene data show CDR1 as DFQATT and CDR2 as SNEGSKA (reference sequence).

A few counts support this clonotype. This chain links TRBV29-1 with TRBJ2-3; D gene ambiguous. Germline V gives CDR1 SQVTM, CDR2 ANQGSEA. Trimming cost V 3 bases and J 0 bases, with 10 bases left between them. The CDR3 is 14 residues long. CDR3 sequence (DNA): TGCAGCGTTGACGGCGAAACTAGCACAGATACGCAGTATTTT. Its translation is CSVDGETSTDTQYF.

This clonotype was detected many times. The chain has TRBV5-1 and TRBJ2-5, with TRBD2 as a possible D gene (6 bases). The V gene lost 0 bases and the J gene lost 4 bases, with 7 bases spanning the gap. The CDR3 is 13 residues long. Germline assignment: CDR1 SGHRS and CDR2 YFSETQ. The CDR3 region is CASSLEGGETQYF. CDR3 DNA: TGCGCCAGCAGCTTGGAGGGAGGAGAGACCCAGTACTTC. Filled out from reference TRBV5-1 and TRBJ2-5, the complete variable domain reads KAGVTQTPRYLIKTRGQQVTLSCSPISGHRSVSWYQQTPGQGLQFLFEYFSETQRNKGNFPGRFSGRQFSNSRSEMNVSTLELGDSALYLCASSLEGGETQYFGPGTRLLVL.

Comment on this clonotype: One junction end does not reproduce the germline sequence, and a read error may be involved. The chain couples TRBV10-3 to TRBJ1-2; 10 nucleotides agree with TRBD1. Germline loops: CDR1 ENHRY, CDR2 SYGVKD. This CDR3 is 17 amino acids long. Here the CDR3 DNA reads TGTGCCATCAGTGATATCACAGGGGGACAGGGGTACTATGGCTACGCCTTC. Protein: CAISDITGGQGYYGYAF.

The chain uses TRBV4-3 and TRBJ2-1, with 9 bases aligning to TRBD1. Germline trimming cut 2 bases from V and 6 bases from J; bases unmatched to any gene: 5. This CDR3 has 15 residues. The V gene's germline CDR1 is LGHNA and CDR2 YSLEER. The CDR3 sequence: CASSQNRGQGNEQFF. CDR3 sequence (DNA): TGCGCCAGCAGCCAAAACAGGGGGCAGGGCAATGAGCAGTTCTTC.

This clonotype was seen only a few times. CDR3 nucleotide sequence: TGTGCCAGCAGCTTGTTGGCGGGAGTTGGGAAGGCCTACGAGCAGTACTTC. This translates into CASSLLAGVGKAYEQYF. The chain links TRBV5-5 to TRBJ2-5, with 7 bases matching TRBD2. The DNA end is a closer match to TRBJ2-7, so the J assignment may be wrong. Germline-derived CDR1 and CDR2 are SGHKS and YYEKEE (reference sequence). The CDR3 consists of 17 residues.

This chain connects TRBV5-1 to TRBJ2-7, with D possibly being TRBD1 (5 bases). In germline, CDR1 is SGHRS, CDR2 YFSETQ. This CDR3 has 12 residues. The V end was cut by 4 bases, the J end by 6 bases, with 11 bases between. CDR3 loop: CASSQWGSEQYF. The CDR3, as DNA: TGCGCCAGCAGCCAGTGGGGCTCCGAGCAGTACTTC.

The chain employs TRBV4-1 and TRBJ2-1; 9 nucleotides align to TRBD1. V dropped 6 bases and J dropped 2; count of bases not matched to a gene: 8. The CDR3 runs to 16 residues. CDR1 is MGHRA and CDR2 is YSYEKL in the germline V gene. CDR3: CASRTPGQGAYNEQFF. CDR3 nucleotide sequence: TGCGCCAGCAGAACCCCGGGACAGGGTGCCTACAATGAGCAGTTCTTC.

The gene calls are TRBV29-1 and TRBJ2-1; D uncertain. CDR3 length equals 11 residues. Trimming removed 3 bases at V and 15 bases at J, with 15 bases between. CDR1 is SQVTM, CDR2 ANQGSEA, per germline. Here the CDR3 DNA reads TGCAGCGTTGATATGGCCTGGCGGCCGTTCTTC. Translated: CSVDMAWRPFF.

The chain couples TRBV29-1 to TRBJ2-5; TRBD2 agrees at 7 bases. Germline V gene data show CDR1 as SQVTM and CDR2 as ANQGSEA. CDR3 length: 15 amino acids. The ends lost 4 bases at V and 11 bases at J; junction bases unmatched: 19. Here the CDR3 reads CSVVGGVSPSREQYF. The CDR3 DNA sequence: TGCAGCGTTGTGGGGGGGGTGAGCCCCTCTCGGGAGCAGTACTTC.

The chain links TRBV3-1 to TRBJ2-1; 7 bases fit TRBD2. The CDR3 covers 16 residues. V was pared by 1 base and J by 4 bases, with 7 bases of the junction left unmatched. Germline lookup yields CDR1 LGHDT and CDR2 YNNKEL (reference sequence). The CDR3 DNA reads TGTGCCAGCAGCCAAGTACTAGCGTCGTCATACAATGAGCAGTTCTTC. Amino acid sequence: CASSQVLASSYNEQFF.

This clonotype was recorded a few times. A read error may account for a junction end that differs from germline. The CDR3 sequence is CASGQERRNYGYTF. CDR3 nucleotide sequence: TGCGCCAGCGGCCAAGAGAGGCGGAACTATGGCTACACCTTC. The chain is built from TRBV4-3 and TRBJ1-2; D call uncertain. The length of the CDR3 is 14 residues. Germline V gene data show CDR1 as LGHNA and CDR2 as YSLEER.

V and J are TRBV6-6 and TRBJ1-5, with TRBD1 matching 9 bases. The V segment lost 5 bases and the J segment 4 bases; nucleotides outside the gene matches: 9. Germline assignment: CDR1 MNHNY and CDR2 SVGAGI (reference sequence). CDR3 length: 16 amino acids. The CDR3 region is CASSKIGTGRNQPQHF. The CDR3 DNA follows: TGTGCCAGCAGTAAAATCGGGACAGGGAGGAATCAGCCCCAGCATTTT.

This clonotype has only a few counts. The junction and the germline gene differ at one end; a read error may be behind it. The CDR3 DNA reads as TGTGCCAGCAGCCAACATGGGACAGGTGCAACTTTT. It encodes CASSQHGTGATF. The chain couples TRBV3-1 to TRBJ1-4, with 8 bases lining up with TRBD1. The germline V gene has CDR1 LGHDT and CDR2 YNNKEL (reference sequence). The CDR3 is 12 amino acids.

The rearrangement uses TRBV20-1 and TRBJ2-5; the D gene could be TRBD1 or TRBD2 (5 bases each). The CDR3 spans 12 residues. The germline CDR1 and CDR2 sequences are DFQATT and SNEGSKA (reference sequence). Trimming shortened V by 0 bases and J by 7 bases, and 9 bases separated the two germline ends. CDR3 region: CSARDFGGTQYF. The CDR3 coding sequence is TGCAGTGCTAGAGATTTTGGGGGGACCCAGTACTTC.

This clonotype was recorded a few times. The chain joins TRBV4-2 to TRBJ2-5, with 11 bases fitting TRBD1. Germline lookup yields CDR1 LGHNA and CDR2 YNFKEQ. Trimming took 5 bases from V and 5 from J; bases not matched to a gene: 7. This CDR3 region has 15 residues. The DNA for the CDR3 is TGTGCCAGCAGCACACGGACAGGGGGCGAGGAGACCCAGTACTTC. This translates into CASSTRTGGEETQYF.

The chain uses TRBV7-3 and TRBJ2-7, with 8 bases fitting TRBD1. Germline lookup yields CDR1 SGHTA and CDR2 FQGTGA. Unmatched junction bases numbered 4, after V lost 4 bases and J lost 2 bases. The CDR3 sequence is 14 residues long. CDR3 in amino acids: CASSSWDRPYEQYF. CDR3 bases: TGTGCCAGCAGCTCATGGGACAGGCCCTACGAGCAGTACTTC.

The chain uses TRBV29-1 and TRBJ2-1; 11 bases match TRBD2. Losses at the gene ends were 3 bases for V and 8 bases for J; bases not matched to a gene: 6. Germline lookup yields CDR1 SQVTM and CDR2 ANQGSEA. CDR3 length: 14 residues. CDR3 protein: CSVEVTSGVHEQFF. In DNA, the CDR3 is TGCAGCGTTGAGGTGACTAGCGGGGTCCATGAGCAGTTCTTC.